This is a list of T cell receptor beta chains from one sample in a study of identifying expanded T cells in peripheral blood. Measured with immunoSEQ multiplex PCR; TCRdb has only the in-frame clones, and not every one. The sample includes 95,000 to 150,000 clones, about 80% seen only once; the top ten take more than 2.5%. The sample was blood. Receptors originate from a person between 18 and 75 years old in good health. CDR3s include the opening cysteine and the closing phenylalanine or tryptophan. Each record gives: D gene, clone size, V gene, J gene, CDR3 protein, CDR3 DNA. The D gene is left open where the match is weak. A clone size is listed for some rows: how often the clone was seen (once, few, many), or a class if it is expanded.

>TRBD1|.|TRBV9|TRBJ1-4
CASSVSGGANEKLFF
TGTGCCAGCAGCGTTTCAGGGGGAGCTAATGAAAAACTGTTTTTT
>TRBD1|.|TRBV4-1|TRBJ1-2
CASSHEGAQGYTF
TGCGCCAGCAGCCACGAGGGGGCTCAGGGCTACACCTTC
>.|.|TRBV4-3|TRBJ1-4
CASSQGMSGEKLFF
TGCGCCAGCAGCCAAGGAATGAGCGGTGAAAAACTGTTTTTT
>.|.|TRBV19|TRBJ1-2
CASSIYRGQGDYGYTF
TGTGCCAGTAGTATCTATCGAGGGCAGGGCGACTATGGCTACACCTTC
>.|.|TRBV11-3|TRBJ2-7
CASSPRGRTSYEQYF
TGTGCCAGCAGTCCGAGGGGGAGAACCTCCTACGAGCAGTACTTC
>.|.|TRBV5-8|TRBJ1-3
CASSPWTESSGNTIYF
TGTGCCAGCAGCCCATGGACAGAGAGCTCTGGAAACACCATATATTTT
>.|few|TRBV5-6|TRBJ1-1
CASTQWVVVEEAFF
TGTGCCAGCACCCAATGGGTAGTCGTTGAAGAAGCTTTCTTT
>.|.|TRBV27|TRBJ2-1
CASSFSAANEQFF
TGTGCCAGCAGTTTCTCGGCGGCGAATGAGCAGTTCTTC
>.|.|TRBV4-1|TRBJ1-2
CASSQAPLGPGYTF
TGCGCCAGCAGCCAAGCCCCCCTCGGCCCTGGCTACACCTTC
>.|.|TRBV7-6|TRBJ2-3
CASSLRGSTDTQYF
TGTGCCAGCAGCTTACGGGGCAGCACAGATACGCAGTATTTT
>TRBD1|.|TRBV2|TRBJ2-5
CASSPEGQGVGTQYF
TGTGCCAGCAGCCCAGAGGGACAGGGCGTCGGGACCCAGTACTTC
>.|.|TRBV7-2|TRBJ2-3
CASSTRQKRGYTDTQYF
TGTGCCAGCAGCACCCGTCAAAAGCGCGGATACACAGATACGCAGTATTTT
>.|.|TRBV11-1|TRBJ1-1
CASSFGENTEAFF
TGTGCCAGCAGCTTCGGGGAGAACACTGAAGCTTTCTTT
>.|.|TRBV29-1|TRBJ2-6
CSAQTDVNSGANVLTF
TGCAGCGCGCAAACGGACGTAAACTCTGGGGCCAACGTCCTGACTTTC
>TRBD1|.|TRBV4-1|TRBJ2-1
CASSQAAGQASYNEQFF
TGCGCCAGCAGCCAAGCCGCAGGACAGGCCTCCTACAATGAGCAGTTCTTC
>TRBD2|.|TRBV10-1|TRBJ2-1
CASSEGRLAPESSSYNEQFF
TGCGCCAGCAGTGAGGGGCGACTAGCCCCTGAGTCGAGCTCCTACAATGAGCAGTTCTTC
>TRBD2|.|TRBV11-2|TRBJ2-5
CASSLAASGGGSRETQYF
TGTGCCAGCAGCTTAGCGGCTAGCGGGGGAGGTTCGAGAGAGACCCAGTACTTC
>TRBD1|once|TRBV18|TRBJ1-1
CASSPGQGSRNTEAFF
TGTGCCAGCTCACCTGGACAGGGGAGTAGGAACACTGAAGCTTTCTTT
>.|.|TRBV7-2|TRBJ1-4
CASSFQAPGTNEKLFF
TGTGCCAGCAGCTTTCAAGCCCCAGGAACTAATGAAAAACTGTTTTTT
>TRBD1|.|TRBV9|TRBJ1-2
CASSRGWRQGLDGYTF
TGTGCCAGCAGTCGGGGATGGAGACAGGGGCTCGATGGCTACACCTTC
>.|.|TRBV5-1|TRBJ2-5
CASSLAGNRVETQYF
TGCGCCAGCAGCTTGGCTGGGAATCGGGTAGAGACCCAGTACTTC
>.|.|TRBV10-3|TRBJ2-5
CAISESAGWGETQYF
TGTGCCATCAGTGAGTCGGCGGGATGGGGGGAGACCCAGTACTTC
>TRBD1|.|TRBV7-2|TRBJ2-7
CASSSTGVLFHYEQYF
TGTGCCAGCAGCTCTACAGGGGTCTTGTTTCACTACGAGCAGTACTTC
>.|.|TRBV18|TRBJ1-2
CASSPPGANYGYTF
TGTGCCAGCTCACCACCAGGGGCTAACTATGGCTACACCTTC
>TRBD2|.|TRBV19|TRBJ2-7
CASSILLAGEQYF
TGTGCCAGTAGTATTCTTCTAGCGGGCGAGCAGTACTTC